This T cell receptor (beta chain) originates from a study of immune heterogeneity within non-small cell lung tumors listed by TCRdb under 2018. With respect to the entire study: By histology, the tumors included roughly 9 non-squamous carcinomas, a few squamous cell carcinomas and 1 tumor not otherwise specified. For mutant peptides 8 to 11 amino acids long, netMHCpan-3.0 predicted neoantigen binding to the HLA alleles of each patient. TCR repertoire analysis included 57 tumor loci from about 15 patients, whereas transcriptome data included only about 48 loci from around twelve patients. Whole-exome sequencing, RNA-seq and TCR beta repertoire sequencing were combined for multiple spatially distinct regions from each NSCLC tumor so that intratumoral immune heterogeneity could be examined. Findings and caveats that apply to the study as a whole: Individual patients mostly had different high-frequency TCR beta clonotypes. Local T-cell repertoire clonality showed a statistically significant but moderate positive correlation with local tumor mutational burden (R about 0.34). Within a given patient, the same dominant CDR3B clonotypes showed up repeatedly across loci, although different tumor locations also carried unique high-frequency clones.

Genomic DNA was extracted from bulk tumor tissue and used as the TCR template, and around 600 ng gDNA was amplified per sample. During surgery, multiple biopsies were taken from each primary tumor, with sampling sites spaced as far apart as possible within the tumor mass. The study cohort was described as untreated and was composed of newly diagnosed NSCLC cases undergoing curative surgery. The samples came from approximately 14 patients with newly diagnosed non-small cell lung cancer who were having surgery intended to be curative. Resected tumor masses were reviewed by two independent pathologists. Sequencing was performed only on DNA and RNA samples of high quality. Via the germline V gene, CDR1 is MNHNS and CDR2 SASEGT. V is pared back by 6 bases and J by 5 bases, with 10 bases lying between the germline termini. There are 13 amino acids in the CDR3, from cysteine to phenylalanine inclusive. Only the CDR3 DNA is retained, 39 bases long and in frame from the first base.

The TCR beta CDR3 region was amplified with a multiplex PCR system whose first round of approximately 10 cycles used 32 V-gene forward primers and 13 J-gene reverse primers. The first PCR round used a QIAGEN Multiplex PCR Kit, and the primer sequences were filed in Chinese patent CN105087789A. Illumina universal primers were attached in a second round of PCR run with the Phusion High-Fidelity PCR Kit. TCR libraries were paired-end sequenced at 151 bp read length on the Illumina HiSeq X Ten platform. The source study handled its data this way. Cutadapt removed reads without multiplex PCR primers, PEAR merged read pairs, and MiXCR with default settings called CDR3 regions. Repertoire diversity was assessed by Shannon entropy, and clonality was calculated as one minus the Shannon entropy divided by the ln of the count of productive unique sequences. Clonotypes present at frequencies of at least 0.5% were defined as dominant or high-frequency T-cell clones. The public reads were reanalyzed by TCRdb: fastp trimming at Q25, MiXCR alignment, in-frame beta chains only. Rows are unified per CDR3 protein, each entry keeping the most common DNA and genes. What appears here as the V and J calls and clone size reflects TCRdb's work, not the paper's. The sample contains 7,000 to 8,000 distinct CDR3 sequences, under 25% of them found a single time. The ten largest clones take up around 15% of the sample.

This clonotype came up many times. Its antigen target is currently unknown. Base qualities are not recorded, but no much larger clone differs from it by a single base. Recombination joined TRBV6-1 with TRBJ2-2; no D gene is confidently identified. Sequenced material: lung tumor tissue. The source of this sequence is a man aged 60-69 years with non-small cell lung cancer. The nucleotide sequence is TGTGCCAGCAGCCCAGAGTTTACCGGGGAGCTGTTTTTT. It encodes CASSPEFTGELFF.